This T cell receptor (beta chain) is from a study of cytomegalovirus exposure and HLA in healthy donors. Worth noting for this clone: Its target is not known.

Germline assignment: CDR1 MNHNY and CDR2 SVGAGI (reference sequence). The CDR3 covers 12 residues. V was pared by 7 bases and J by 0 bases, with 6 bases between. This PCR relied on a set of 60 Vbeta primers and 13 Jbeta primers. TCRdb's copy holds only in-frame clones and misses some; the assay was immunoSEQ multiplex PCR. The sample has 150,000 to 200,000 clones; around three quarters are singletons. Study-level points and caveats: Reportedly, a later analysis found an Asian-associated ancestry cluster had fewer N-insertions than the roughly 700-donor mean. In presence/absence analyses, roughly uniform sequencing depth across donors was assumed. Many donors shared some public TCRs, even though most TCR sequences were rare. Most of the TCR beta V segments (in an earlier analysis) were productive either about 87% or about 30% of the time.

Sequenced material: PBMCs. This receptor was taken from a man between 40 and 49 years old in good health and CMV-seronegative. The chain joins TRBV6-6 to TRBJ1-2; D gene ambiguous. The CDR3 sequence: CASMTANYGYTF. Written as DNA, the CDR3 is TGTGCCAGCATGACTGCTAACTATGGCTACACCTTC.